The 26 T cell receptor beta chains in this list originate from one sample, sequenced in a study of regulatory T cells in long-lasting Graves disease (dated by TCRdb to 2020 to 2023). What the time point label conveys for this sample: newly diagnosed GD, antithyroid drugs for less than 3 months. RNA was extracted from PBMCs in TRIzol for both TCR sequencing and RNA sequencing. To prepare the library, multiplex PCR was applied. The listed sequencing device is Illumina HiSeq 4000. To build TCR beta libraries, CDR3 regions were amplified by Arm-PCR using iRepertoire HTBI primers. The raw public reads went through TCRdb reprocessing: fastp at Q25, MiXCR clone calling, in-frame beta chains kept. Merged by CDR3 protein, the rows form single entries marked with the most common genes and DNA. This sample has approximately 540,000 distinct CDR3 sequences in its table, and about 12% of those were observed once. The ten top clones hold more than 8% of the sample.

This sample was also put to use in a study of T cells in Graves' hyperthyroidism and ophthalmopathy.

This specimen consisted of peripheral blood mononuclear cells (PBMCs), obtained at new diagnosis, from a patient treated with antithyroid drugs. These receptors were taken from a woman between 25 and 40 years old with Graves disease. Donor details come from another sample of the same person, matched by shared clones.

This clonotype appeared many times. The V call is TRBV30, the J call TRBJ2-5, with a possible D match to TRBD2 (5 bases). The V and J ends lost 0 bases and 2 bases respectively, with 7 bases between them. The CDR3 contains 13 residues. Germline V CDR1 and CDR2: GTSNPN, SVGIG (reference sequence). As DNA, the CDR3 is TGTGCCTGGAGTGTCGGGATACAAGAGACCCAGTACTTC. Protein product: CAWSVGIQETQYF.

This clonotype was counted ten times or more. This chain's CDR3 is CASSLSPGETQYF. CDR3 coding DNA: TGTGCCAGCAGCTTGAGTCCCGGAGAGACCCAGTACTTC. The chain links TRBV7-3 to TRBJ2-5; D is unresolved. The length of the CDR3 is 13 residues. Germline lookup yields CDR1 SGHTA and CDR2 FQGTGA. V dropped 3 bases and J dropped 4 bases, with 9 bases sitting between them.

In this sample, this clonotype turned up many times. At one boundary the junction diverges from the germline segment, which might be a read error. The chain employs TRBV5-1 and TRBJ2-7, with 7 bases identical to TRBD2. Germline V gene sequence: CDR1 SGHRS, CDR2 YFSETQ. The CDR3 spans 16 residues. The CDR3 DNA follows: TGCGCCAGCAGCTTGGGTCCCAGGGACTACTCCTACGGGCAGTACTTC. It yields the protein CASSLGPRDYSYGQYF.

Many counts were recorded for this clonotype. The chain couples TRBV11-2 to TRBJ2-2; 8 bases line up with TRBD2. Germline values: CDR1 SGHAT, CDR2 FQNNGV. The V gene end was trimmed by 5 bases and the J gene end by 3 bases; junction bases not matched to a gene: 11. The CDR3 length is 17 residues. In nucleotides, the CDR3 is TGTGCCAGCAGCCAAGCGGTGGGGACTAGTTACACCGGGGAGCTGTTTTTT. Its protein is CASSQAVGTSYTGELFF.

A few counts support this clonotype. The junction shows a germline mismatch at one end, possibly a read error. The V gene is TRBV7-2, the J gene TRBJ2-1; D perhaps matches TRBD2 (6 bases). CDR1 is SGHTA, CDR2 FQGNSA, per germline. This CDR3 spans 16 amino acids. DNA for the CDR3: TGTGCCAGCAGCTTCGGGGGAACGGAGTCCTACGATGAGCAGTTCTTC. Translation gives CASSFGGTESYDEQFF.

This clonotype was found many times. The V and J genes are TRBV18 and TRBJ2-3, with 10 nucleotides matching TRBD2. The CDR3 covers 17 residues. Per germline, CDR1 KGHSH and CDR2 LQKENI. Trimming cost V 3 bases and J 5 bases; bases outside gene matches: 11. The CDR3 sequence is CASSPLLGRTSGDTQYF. The CDR3 DNA is TGTGCCAGCTCACCCCTACTGGGCCGGACTAGCGGAGATACGCAGTATTTT.

This clonotype was counted between two and nine times. J is TRBJ2-7 and V is TRBV20-1; weak D call: TRBD2 (5 bases). Germline V gives CDR1 DFQATT, CDR2 SNEGSKA (reference sequence). V was cut by 3 bases and J by 0 bases, with 15 bases left in between. There are 15 residues in the CDR3. CDR3 DNA sequence: TGCAGTGCTAGCGGAGGACTGTACCCCTCCTACGAGCAGTACTTC. It is translated as CSASGGLYPSYEQYF.

This clonotype showed up many times. A junction end diverges from the germline sequence, so it may reflect a read error. This rearrangement joins TRBV5-5 to TRBJ2-3; a possible D gene is TRBD2 (6 bases). Per the germline V gene, CDR1 is SGHKS and CDR2 is YYEKEE (reference sequence). This CDR3 region has 16 residues. In DNA, the CDR3 is TGCGCCAGCAGCTCCGGGAGCGGCGCCAACTCAGATACGCAGTATTTT. It is translated as CASSSGSGANSDTQYF.

There are many counts of this clonotype. The chain links TRBV18 to TRBJ1-1, with TRBD1 matching over 7 bases. Germline lookup yields CDR1 KGHSH and CDR2 LQKENI. With V trimmed by 8 bases and J by 0 bases, 6 bases remained unmatched. This CDR3 comprises 14 residues. The CDR3 coding sequence is TGTGCCAGCAGTCCGGGACAGATGAACACTGAAGCTTTCTTT. It encodes CASSPGQMNTEAFF.

This clonotype was found many times. The rearrangement uses TRBV24-1 and TRBJ2-7; possible D gene TRBD2, 7 bases. V was cut by 6 bases and J by 2 bases, with 10 bases left in between. The CDR3 totals 13 residues. CDR1 and CDR2 from the germline V gene are KGHDR and SFDVKD. In DNA, the CDR3 is TGTGCCACCAGTCGGGGGGCCGCCTACGAGCAGTACTTC. Protein sequence: CATSRGAAYEQYF.

This chain joins TRBV5-1 and TRBJ1-1; 9 bases match TRBD1. Germline CDR1 SGHRS, CDR2 YFSETQ. The CDR3 loop spans 14 amino acids. V was clipped by 4 bases and J by 3 bases; unmatched bases: 4. This CDR3 is CASSPRTGDTEAFF. The CDR3 DNA sequence: TGCGCCAGCAGCCCCCGGACAGGGGACACTGAAGCTTTCTTT.

The CDR3 nucleotides read TGTGCCAGTAGTATCTTGGGCGATGAGCAGTTCTTC. It encodes CASSILGDEQFF. The chain links TRBV19 to TRBJ2-1, with D unclear. V dropped 3 bases and J dropped 8 bases, with 8 bases sitting between them. This CDR3 is 12 amino acids long. Germline CDR1 is LNHDA and CDR2 is SQIVND (reference sequence).

A note on this clonotype: The junction departs from the called germline gene at one end, perhaps through a read error. The V and J genes are TRBV20-1 and TRBJ2-1; D gene unclear. CDR1 and CDR2 (germline): DFQATT, SNEGSKA (reference sequence). This CDR3 is built from 13 residues. Here the CDR3 reads CSAPSGSFNEQFF. CDR3 nucleotides: TGCAGTGCACCCTCGGGCTCCTTCAATGAGCAGTTCTTC.

This clonotype was counted a few times. The rearrangement uses TRBV4-1 and TRBJ2-3; 7 positions agree with TRBD2. This CDR3 comprises 17 residues. Per germline, CDR1 MGHRA and CDR2 YSYEKL. V was clipped by 3 bases and J by 0 bases; unmatched bases: 9. The CDR3 here is CASSHGILAASTDTQYF. In nucleotides, the CDR3 is TGCGCCAGCAGCCATGGGATCCTAGCGGCTAGCACAGATACGCAGTATTTT.

This clonotype showed up many times. The CDR3 bases are TGTGCCAGCAGTTACGATCAGGTCTCCGAGCAGTACTTC. Its translation: CASSYDQVSEQYF. The chain carries TRBV6-2 or TRBV6-3 and TRBJ2-7, with D hard to call. Per the germline V gene, CDR1 is MNHEY and CDR2 is SVGEGT. The CDR3 covers 13 residues. Trimming stripped 2 bases from V and 6 bases from J, with 11 bases between.

In this sample, this clonotype turned up many times. The V and J genes are TRBV20-1 and TRBJ2-7; the match to TRBD1 covers 7 bases. The ends lost 5 bases at V and 5 bases at J; junction bases unmatched: 12. CDR3 length: 14 amino acids. Germline CDR1 and CDR2: DFQATT and SNEGSKA (reference sequence). CDR3 amino acids: CSAPTWGQNDEQYF. The CDR3 DNA reads as TGCAGTGCTCCGACCTGGGGACAGAACGACGAGCAGTACTTC.

This clonotype came up many times. The chain has TRBV7-2 and TRBJ2-5; D is undetermined. The CDR3 is 13 amino acids. CDR1 is SGHTA and CDR2 is FQGNSA in the germline V gene. Trimming took off 5 bases at V and 5 bases at J, with 12 bases between the two ends. The CDR3: CASSRRVEETQYF. CDR3 bases: TGTGCCAGCAGCCGCCGAGTCGAGGAGACCCAGTACTTC.

This clonotype came up many times. The junction departs from germline at one end; a sequencing error may be responsible. The rearrangement links TRBV12-3 or TRBV12-4 to TRBJ2-6; D gene ambiguous. The length of the CDR3 is 15 residues. In DNA form, the CDR3 reads TGTGCCAGCAGCTTAGTCAGCTCTGGGGCCAACGTCCTGACTTTC. Translation: CASSLVSSGANVLTF.

This clonotype was seen repeatedly, ten times or more. The V call is TRBV30, the J call TRBJ2-7, with 10 bases aligning to TRBD1. CDR3 size: 16 residues. Germline V gene lookup returns CDR1 GTSNPN and CDR2 SVGIG (reference sequence). Unmatched junction bases numbered 13, after V lost 4 bases and J lost 4 bases. The CDR3 spells CAWNPSRTGGKYEQYF. In nucleotides, the CDR3 is TGTGCCTGGAATCCCTCCCGGACAGGGGGAAAGTACGAGCAGTACTTC.

Worth noting for this clonotype: With a much larger clone just one base away, this may be a read error. The genes are TRBV29-1 and TRBJ2-3; no clear D gene. The length of the CDR3 is 13 residues. Germline V gene sequence: CDR1 SQVTM, CDR2 ANQGSEA. Trimming left V 5 bases short and J 4 bases short, with 13 bases between. The CDR3 nucleotides read TGCAGCGTTTTTGCTGCGGTCGCAGATACGCAGTATTTT. It translates to CSVFAAVADTQYF.

This clonotype was counted many times. V gene TRBV27 combines with J gene TRBJ2-2; possible D gene TRBD1, 5 bases. The germline V gene encodes CDR1 MNHEY and CDR2 SMNVEV (reference sequence). The V and J ends lost 8 bases and 2 bases respectively, with 12 bases between them. CDR3 length: 14 amino acids. The CDR3 DNA reads TGTGCCAGCGGTAGAAGGGGCAACACCGGGGAGCTGTTTTTT. Protein sequence: CASGRRGNTGELFF.

This clonotype was picked up one time. This chain links TRBV20-1 with TRBJ2-5, with 9 bases matching TRBD1. CDR3 length: 14 residues. The ends lost 5 bases at V and 4 bases at J; junction bases unmatched: 8. Germline V gives CDR1 DFQATT, CDR2 SNEGSKA (reference sequence). In nucleotides, the CDR3 is TGCAGTGCTCAGACAGGGGGGCGCGTAGAGACCCAGTACTTC. Its translation: CSAQTGGRVETQYF.

This clonotype came up many times. The chain carries TRBV14 and TRBJ2-1, with 12 bases lining up with TRBD2. The germline V gene encodes CDR1 SGHDN and CDR2 FVKESK. The J segment lost 2 bases and the V segment lost 1 base, leaving 0 bases of the junction unmatched. CDR3 size: 16 residues. Written as DNA, the CDR3 is TGTGCCAGCAGCCAAGGACTAGCGGGAGCCTACAATGAGCAGTTCTTC. Residues: CASSQGLAGAYNEQFF.

This clonotype was recorded many times. V usage is TRBV11-1 and J usage is TRBJ1-1, with a possible D match to TRBD1 (5 bases). The germline V gene encodes CDR1 SGHAT and CDR2 FQDESV (reference sequence). Trimming took 0 bases from V and 1 from J, leaving 9 bases between them. There are 15 residues in the CDR3. CDR3 protein: CASSLAYGQNTEAFF. For the CDR3, the DNA is TGTGCCAGCAGCTTAGCTTATGGACAGAACACTGAAGCTTTCTTT.

This clonotype was observed many times. The CDR3 coding sequence is TGTGCCAGTAGTATGACCGCAATGATTTGGCTAGGAAGACAGAACCAAGAGACCCAGTACTTC. Translation: CASSMTAMIWLGRQNQETQYF. The V and J genes are TRBV19 and TRBJ2-5; perhaps TRBD1 as D (5 bases). From germline, CDR1 is LNHDA and CDR2 SQIVND (reference sequence). V dropped 3 bases and J dropped 0 bases, with 29 bases sitting between them. CDR3 length: 21 residues.

Ten or more counts support this clonotype. The chain joins TRBV20-1 to TRBJ2-7; perhaps TRBD1 as D (6 bases). The CDR3 extends over 15 amino acids. The germline V gene encodes CDR1 DFQATT and CDR2 SNEGSKA (reference sequence). CDR3 sequence reads: CRAQNIYDRTYEQYF. As DNA, the CDR3 is TGCAGAGCACAAAATATATATGACAGGACGTACGAGCAGTACTTC.